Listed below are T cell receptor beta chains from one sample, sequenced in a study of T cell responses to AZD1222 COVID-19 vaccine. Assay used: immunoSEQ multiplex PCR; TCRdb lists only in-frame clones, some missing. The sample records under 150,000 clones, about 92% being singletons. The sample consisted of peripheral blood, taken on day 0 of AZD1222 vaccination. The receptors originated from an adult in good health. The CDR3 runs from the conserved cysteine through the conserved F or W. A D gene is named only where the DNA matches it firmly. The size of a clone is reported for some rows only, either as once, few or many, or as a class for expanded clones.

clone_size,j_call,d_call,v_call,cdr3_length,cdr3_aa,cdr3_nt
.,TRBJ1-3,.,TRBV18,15,CASSPPGGLGNTIYF,TGTGCCAGCTCACCACCGGGGGGGCTCGGAAACACCATATATTTT
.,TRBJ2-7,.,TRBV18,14,CASSPTPGTYEQYF,TGTGCCAGCTCCCCTACCCCGGGGACCTACGAGCAGTACTTC
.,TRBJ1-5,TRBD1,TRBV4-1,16,CASSRVPGQGLEPQHF,TGCGCCAGCAGCCGAGTACCGGGACAGGGCTTGGAGCCCCAGCATTTT
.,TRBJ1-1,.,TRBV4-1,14,CASSQVTLYTEAFF,TGCGCCAGCAGCCAAGTGACGTTGTACACTGAAGCTTTCTTT
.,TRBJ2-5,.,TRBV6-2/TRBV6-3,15,CASSYSMAGGETQYF,TGTGCCAGCAGTTACTCGATGGCCGGTGGGGAGACCCAGTACTTC
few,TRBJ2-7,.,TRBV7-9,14,CASSHLDRAYEQYF,TGTGCCAGCAGCCACCTTGACAGAGCCTACGAGCAGTACTTC
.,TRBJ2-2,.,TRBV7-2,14,CASSRQGIGGELFF,TGTGCCAGCAGCCGCCAGGGGATCGGCGGGGAGCTGTTTTTT
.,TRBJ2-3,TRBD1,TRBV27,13,CASRRTGSDTQYF,TGTGCCAGCAGACGGACAGGATCGGATACGCAGTATTTT
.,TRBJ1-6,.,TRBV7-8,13,CASSLTRDSPLHF,TGTGCCAGCAGCTTAACGAGGGATTCACCCCTCCACTTT
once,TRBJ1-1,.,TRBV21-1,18,CASSKNPEGGKNYTEAFF,TGTGCCAGCAGCAAAAACCCGGAGGGGGGGAAGAATTACACTGAAGCTTTCTTT
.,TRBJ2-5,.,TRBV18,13,CASSPLGYETQYF,TGTGCCAGCTCACCACTGGGATATGAGACCCAGTACTTC
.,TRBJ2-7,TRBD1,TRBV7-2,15,CASSSPGQGGLEQYF,TGTGCCAGCAGTTCACCAGGACAGGGCGGCCTAGAGCAGTACTTC
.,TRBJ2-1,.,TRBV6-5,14,CASSLHLAANEQFF,TGTGCCAGCAGCCTACATCTAGCAGCCAATGAGCAGTTCTTC
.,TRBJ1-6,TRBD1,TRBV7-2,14,CASSLGQGISPLHF,TGTGCCAGCAGCTTAGGACAGGGTATCTCACCCCTCCACTTT
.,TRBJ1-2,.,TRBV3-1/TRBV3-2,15,CASSQGYRDVYGYTF,TGTGCCAGCAGCCAAGGGTACCGGGACGTCTATGGCTACACCTTC
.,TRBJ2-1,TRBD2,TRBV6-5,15,CASSPPGLVGNEQFF,TGTGCCAGCAGTCCCCCCGGACTAGTTGGGAATGAGCAGTTCTTC
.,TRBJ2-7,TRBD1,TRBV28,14,CASSWSDRGYEQYF,TGTGCCAGCAGTTGGTCAGACAGGGGCTACGAGCAGTACTTC
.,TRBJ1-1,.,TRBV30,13,CAWSVGGFTEAFF,TGTGCCTGGAGTGTCGGCGGTTTCACTGAAGCTTTCTTT
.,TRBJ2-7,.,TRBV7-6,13,CASSLAVGYEQYF,TGTGCCAGCAGCTTAGCGGTTGGCTACGAGCAGTACTTC
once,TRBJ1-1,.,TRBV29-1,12,CSVEQANTEAFF,TGCAGCGTAGAACAGGCGAACACTGAAGCTTTCTTT
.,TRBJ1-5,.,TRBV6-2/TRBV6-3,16,CASSPRATVRDQPQHF,TGTGCCAGCAGCCCCCGGGCTACGGTGAGGGATCAGCCCCAGCATTTT
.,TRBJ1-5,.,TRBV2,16,CASSEVRGGGNQPQHF,TGTGCCAGCAGTGAAGTGAGAGGGGGAGGCAATCAGCCCCAGCATTTT
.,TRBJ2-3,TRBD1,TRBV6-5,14,CASRGTGGPDTQYF,TGTGCCAGCAGGGGGACAGGGGGCCCAGATACGCAGTATTTT
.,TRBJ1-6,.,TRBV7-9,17,CASSLERGGLLNSPLHF,TGTGCCAGCAGCTTAGAAAGAGGTGGGCTACTGAATTCACCCCTCCACTTT
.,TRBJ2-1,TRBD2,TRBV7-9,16,CASSFPQGLAGHEQFF,TGTGCCAGCAGCTTTCCTCAAGGACTAGCGGGCCATGAGCAGTTCTTC
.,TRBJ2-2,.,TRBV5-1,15,CASSLIEQGTGELFF,TGCGCCAGCAGCTTGATCGAGCAGGGCACCGGGGAGCTGTTTTTT
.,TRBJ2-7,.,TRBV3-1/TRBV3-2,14,CASSQGLQATRQYF,TGTGCCAGCAGCCAAGGTCTGCAGGCTACGAGGCAGTACTTC
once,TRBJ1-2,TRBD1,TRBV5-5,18,CASSLDRDRGRTNYGYTF,TGTGCCAGCAGCTTGGATCGGGACAGGGGGAGAACTAACTATGGCTACACCTTC
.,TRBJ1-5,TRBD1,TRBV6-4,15,CASTPTGWGNQPQHF,TGTGCCAGCACTCCGACAGGGTGGGGCAATCAGCCCCAGCATTTT
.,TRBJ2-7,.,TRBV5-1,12,CASSSDAYEQYF,TGCGCCAGCAGCTCGGACGCCTACGAGCAGTACTTC
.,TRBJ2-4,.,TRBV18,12,CASSPPTNIQYF,TGTGCCAGCTCACCACCGACAAACATTCAGTACTTC
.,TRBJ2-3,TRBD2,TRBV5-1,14,CASTPLAGGDTQYF,TGCGCCAGCACCCCTCTAGCGGGGGGAGATACGCAGTATTTT